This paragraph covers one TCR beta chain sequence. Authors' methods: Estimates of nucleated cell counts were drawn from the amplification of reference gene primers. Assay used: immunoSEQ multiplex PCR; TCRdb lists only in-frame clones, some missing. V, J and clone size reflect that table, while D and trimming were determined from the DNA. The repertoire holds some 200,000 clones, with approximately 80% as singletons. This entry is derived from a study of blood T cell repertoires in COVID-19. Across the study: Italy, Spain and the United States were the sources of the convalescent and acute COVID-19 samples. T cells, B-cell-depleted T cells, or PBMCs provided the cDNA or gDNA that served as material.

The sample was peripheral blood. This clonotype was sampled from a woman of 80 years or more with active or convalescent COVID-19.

In DNA, the CDR3 is TGTGCCAGCAGCACGTCGGGATCCCTCACGGAGCAGTTCTTC. Protein sequence: CASSTSGSLTEQFF. The chain recombines TRBV7-9 with TRBJ2-1; possibly TRBD2 for D (5 bases). This CDR3 has 14 amino acids. V lost 5 bases to trimming and J lost 10 bases, with 18 bases between them. Germline V CDR1 and CDR2: SEHNR, FQNEAQ (reference sequence).